This T cell receptor (beta chain) was sequenced for a study of cytomegalovirus exposure and HLA in healthy donors. Primers included in the PCR were 60 Vbeta and 13 Jbeta primers. Some clones are missing from TCRdb's copy, which holds only in-frame ones; the method was immunoSEQ multiplex PCR. The sample records 95,000 or so clones, 81% being singletons. Overall study findings and caveats: Sequencing had likely introduced a cluster of highly shared sequence variants as an artifact. In an earlier analysis, in some 540 donors, most V segments appeared productive either ~90% or ~30% of the time.

To note about this clone: As yet, its antigen is unknown.

This TCR came from a woman aged 70-85 years in good health and CMV-seropositive. The sample comprised PBMCs.

The CDR3: CASATQLAGGRYEQYF. In DNA form, the CDR3 reads TGTGCCAGCGCCACCCAACTAGCGGGCGGGAGGTACGAGCAGTACTTC. This chain joins TRBV11-3 and TRBJ2-5, with 9 bases matching TRBD2. The J call is in doubt because the DNA end fits TRBJ2-7 better. This CDR3 is built from 16 residues. CDR1 SGHNT and CDR2 YENEEA come from the germline V gene.